Listed below are T cell receptor beta chains from one sample, sequenced in a study of molecular identifiers for immune sequencing clone quantification. Each CDR3 protein is one row after TCRdb ran MiXCR on the PCR reads. Of about 100,000 distinct CDR3 sequences in the sample, roughly a third were seen once. Material for sequencing was naive CD8+ T cells from blood, with Jurkat cell RNA spiked in. The receptors originated from a human donor in good health. Some libraries in this study had Jurkat cell RNA spiked in. The CDR3 runs from the conserved cysteine through the conserved F or W. A D gene is named only where the DNA matches it firmly. Some rows have no size entry. The others give once, few or many, or a class for an expanded clone.

V gene	clone size	J gene	D gene	CDR3 protein	CDR3 DNA
TRBV6-1	.	TRBJ2-7	TRBD1	CATRDRAYEQYF	TGTGCCACCCGGGACAGAGCCTACGAGCAGTACTTC
TRBV5-1	.	TRBJ2-7	.	CASSGDGHTPDRSYEQYF	TGCGCCAGCAGCGGCGACGGCCACACCCCTGACAGATCCTACGAGCAGTACTTC
TRBV27	.	TRBJ1-5	.	CASSFDGTSDQPQHF	TGTGCCAGCAGTTTTGACGGAACTAGCGATCAGCCCCAGCATTTT
TRBV5-4	few	TRBJ2-7	.	CASSLGANEQYF	TGTGCCAGCAGCTTGGGGGCTAACGAGCAGTACTTC
TRBV11-2	few	TRBJ2-3	TRBD2	CASSLVLAWGTDTQYF	TGTGCCAGCAGCTTAGTACTAGCGTGGGGCACAGATACGCAGTATTTT
TRBV6-2/TRBV6-3	.	TRBJ1-2	.	CASKRILDDCGYTF	TGTGCCAGCAAACGGATTTTAGATGACTGTGGCTACACCTTC
TRBV20-1	.	TRBJ1-3	.	CSADSGQESSGNTIYF	TGCAGTGCTGACTCGGGACAAGAAAGTTCTGGAAACACCATATATTTT
TRBV27	.	TRBJ2-2	.	CASSLWVTGELFF	TGTGCCAGCAGTTTATGGGTCACCGGGGAGCTGTTTTTT
TRBV6-5	many	TRBJ2-3	.	CASSYPATDTQYF	TGTGCCAGCAGTTACCCCGCCACAGATACGCAGTATTTT
TRBV19	once	TRBJ2-7	.	CASSLHQSYEQYF	TGTGCCAGTAGTCTGCATCAATCCTACGAGCAGTACTTC
TRBV5-4	.	TRBJ2-7	.	CASSHWETHSSYEQYF	TGTGCCAGCAGTCACTGGGAGACCCACTCCTCCTACGAGCAGTACTTC
TRBV7-2	.	TRBJ2-5	.	CASSLWDWEETQYF	TGTGCCAGCAGCTTATGGGACTGGGAAGAGACCCAGTACTTC
TRBV9	.	TRBJ2-2	.	CASSPRSQGVAGELFF	TGTGCCAGCAGCCCACGATCACAAGGAGTGGCCGGGGAGCTGTTTTTT
TRBV6-2/TRBV6-3	few	TRBJ2-7	.	CASSYRPYEQYF	TGTGCCAGCAGTTACAGACCGTACGAGCAGTACTTC
TRBV27	.	TRBJ2-7	TRBD2	CASSYGGSGDEQYF	TGTGCCAGCAGTTACGGCGGGAGTGGAGACGAGCAGTACTTC
TRBV5-4	many	TRBJ2-7	.	CASSLTGDPYEQYF	TGTGCCAGCAGCTTGACGGGAGACCCCTACGAGCAGTACTTC